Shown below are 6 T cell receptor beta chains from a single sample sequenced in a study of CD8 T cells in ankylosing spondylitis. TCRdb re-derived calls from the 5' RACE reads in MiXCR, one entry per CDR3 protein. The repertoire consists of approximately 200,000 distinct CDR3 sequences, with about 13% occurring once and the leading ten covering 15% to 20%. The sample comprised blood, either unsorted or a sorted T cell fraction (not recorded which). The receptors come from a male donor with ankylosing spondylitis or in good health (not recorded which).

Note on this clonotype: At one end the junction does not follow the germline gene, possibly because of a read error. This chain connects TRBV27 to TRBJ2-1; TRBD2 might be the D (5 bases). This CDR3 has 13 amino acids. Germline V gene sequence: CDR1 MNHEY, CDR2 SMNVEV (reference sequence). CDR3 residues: CASSLSSASRRIF. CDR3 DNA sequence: TGTGCCAGCAGTTTATCGTCGGCTAGCCGACGTATCTTC.

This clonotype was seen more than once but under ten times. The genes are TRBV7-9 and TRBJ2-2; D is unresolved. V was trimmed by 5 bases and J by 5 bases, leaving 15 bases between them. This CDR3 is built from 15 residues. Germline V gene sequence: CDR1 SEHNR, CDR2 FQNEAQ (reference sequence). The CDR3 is CASSPPEGLTGELFF. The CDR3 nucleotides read TGTGCCAGCAGCCCCCCGGAAGGTCTAACCGGGGAGCTGTTTTTT.

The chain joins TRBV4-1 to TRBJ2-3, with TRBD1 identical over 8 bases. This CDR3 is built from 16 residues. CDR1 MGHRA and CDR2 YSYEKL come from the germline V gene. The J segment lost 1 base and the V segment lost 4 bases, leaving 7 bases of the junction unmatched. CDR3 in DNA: TGCGCCAGCAGCCCCGTGACAGGGGTTGGCACAGATACGCAGTATTTT. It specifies CASSPVTGVGTDTQYF.

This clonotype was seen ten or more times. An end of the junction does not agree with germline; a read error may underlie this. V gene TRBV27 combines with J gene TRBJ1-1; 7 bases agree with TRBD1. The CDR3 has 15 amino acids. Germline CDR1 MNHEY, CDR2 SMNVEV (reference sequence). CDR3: CASILHRGLNTEAFF. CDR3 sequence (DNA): TGTGCCAGCATTTTACACAGGGGTCTGAACACTGAAGCTTTCTTT.

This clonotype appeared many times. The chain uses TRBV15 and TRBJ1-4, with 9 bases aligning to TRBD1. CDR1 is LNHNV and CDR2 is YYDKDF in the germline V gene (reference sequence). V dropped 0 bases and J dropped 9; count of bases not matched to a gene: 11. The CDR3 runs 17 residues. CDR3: CATSRDGPGTGRKKLFF. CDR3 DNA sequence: TGTGCCACCAGCAGAGATGGGCCCGGGACAGGGCGGAAAAAACTGTTTTTT.

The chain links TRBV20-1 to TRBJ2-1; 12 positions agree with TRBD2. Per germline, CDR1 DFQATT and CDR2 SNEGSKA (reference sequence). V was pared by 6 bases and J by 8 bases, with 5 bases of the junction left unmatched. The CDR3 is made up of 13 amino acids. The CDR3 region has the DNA TGCAGTGCCCCACTAGCGGGAGGCCATGAGCAGTTCTTC. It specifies CSAPLAGGHEQFF.